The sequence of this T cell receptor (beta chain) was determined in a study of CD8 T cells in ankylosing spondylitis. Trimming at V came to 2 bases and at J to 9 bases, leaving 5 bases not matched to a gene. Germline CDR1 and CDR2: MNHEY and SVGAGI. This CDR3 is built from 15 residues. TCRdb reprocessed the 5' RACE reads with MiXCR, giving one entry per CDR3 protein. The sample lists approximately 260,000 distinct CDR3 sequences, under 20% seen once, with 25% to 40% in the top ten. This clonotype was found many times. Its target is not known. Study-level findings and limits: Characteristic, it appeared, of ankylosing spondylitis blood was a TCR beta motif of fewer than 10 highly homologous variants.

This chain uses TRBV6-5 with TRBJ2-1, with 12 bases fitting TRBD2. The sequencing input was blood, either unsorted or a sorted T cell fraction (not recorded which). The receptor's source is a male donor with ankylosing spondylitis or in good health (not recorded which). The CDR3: CASSYRTSGTLEQFF. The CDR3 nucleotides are TGTGCCAGCAGTTACCGGACTAGCGGGACACTTGAGCAGTTCTTC.